The clone carrying this T cell receptor beta chain was detected only a few times. Germline assignment: CDR1 LNHDA and CDR2 SQIVND (reference sequence). V lost 6 bases to trimming and J lost 2 bases; unmatched junction nucleotides: 6. This CDR3 has 15 amino acids. These data originate in a study of blood T cell repertoires in COVID-19. Methods used by the authors: Estimates of nucleated cell counts were drawn from the amplification of reference gene primers. Profiling relied on immunoSEQ multiplex PCR, and the TCRdb table lists in-frame clones only, not all of them. From that table come the V and J calls and clone size; the DNA was used to work out D and trimming. The sample contains about 46,000 clones, less than 90% of which appear only once.

What was sequenced was peripheral blood. The V gene is TRBV19, the J gene TRBJ1-1, with 10 bases fitting TRBD1. This clonotype originated in a man in his 60s with acute or convalescent COVID-19. The CDR3 nucleotides are TGTGCCAGTAGACCGGGACAGGGGCTTAACACTGAAGCTTTCTTT. Amino acid sequence: CASRPGQGLNTEAFF.